The 6 T cell receptor beta chains given below trace back to one sample, sequenced in a study of blood T cell repertoires in COVID-19. Method: immunoSEQ multiplex PCR; TCRdb's copy keeps in-frame clones and lacks some. The table has around 30,000 clones, roughly 87% seen once; the top ten hold around 2%. Specimen: peripheral blood. These receptors were taken from a man aged 50 to 59 with active or convalescent COVID-19.

CDR3 in amino acids: CASSGEAVSNQPQHF. CDR3 in DNA: TGTGCCAGTAGCGGGGAGGCAGTTAGCAATCAGCCCCAGCATTTT. V gene TRBV19 combines with J gene TRBJ1-5; D gene unclear. Germline V gene data show CDR1 as LNHDA and CDR2 as SQIVND (reference sequence). Between the trimmed V and J ends, which lost 6 bases and 0 bases, there was a span of 12 bases. CDR3 size: 15 residues.

The CDR3 sequence is CSQKRGNEQFF. The CDR3 nucleotides read TGCAGCCAAAAAAGGGGAAATGAGCAGTTCTTC. The chain carries TRBV29-1 and TRBJ2-1, with D tentatively TRBD1 (5 bases). The germline V and J ends were trimmed by 8 bases and 7 bases, with 12 bases remaining between them. CDR3 size: 11 residues. Germline V CDR1 and CDR2: SQVTM, ANQGSEA.

This rearrangement joins TRBV18 to TRBJ1-4; D is possibly TRBD1 (6 bases). The germline V gene encodes CDR1 KGHSH and CDR2 LQKENI. V dropped 3 bases and J dropped 5 bases, with 10 bases sitting between them. This CDR3 region has 14 residues. CDR3 bases: TGTGCCAGCTCACCGAGCAGGGGCAATGAAAAACTGTTTTTT. Amino acids: CASSPSRGNEKLFF.

A single count supports this clone. The chain couples TRBV6-5 to TRBJ1-1, with D perhaps TRBD1 (5 bases). The CDR3 length is 16 residues. Trimming removed 2 bases at V and 8 bases at J, with 21 bases between. The germline V gene has CDR1 MNHEY and CDR2 SVGAGI. In nucleotides, the CDR3 is TGTGCCAGCAGTTACCGTTTCGTGGGGGGACTCAGGGAAGCTTTCTTT. Its translation is CASSYRFVGGLREAFF.

The chain is built from TRBV28 and TRBJ2-3; 8 nucleotides agree with TRBD2. J lost 6 bases, V lost 1 base, and 12 bases had no gene match. Germline CDR1 MDHEN, CDR2 SYDVKM. CDR3 length: 17 residues. The CDR3 region is CASSLSNVAGSGDTQYF. The CDR3 region has the DNA TGTGCCAGCAGTTTATCGAACGTAGCGGGATCGGGGGATACGCAGTATTTT.

The V call is TRBV4-3, the J call TRBJ1-2; 8 nucleotides align to TRBD1. The J segment lost 2 bases and the V segment lost 1 base, leaving 0 bases of the junction unmatched. The CDR3 covers 14 residues. Looked up from germline, CDR1 is LGHNA and CDR2 is YSLEER. CDR3 nucleotide sequence: TGCGCCAGCAGCCAAGGGACAGGGAACTATGGCTACACCTTC. Its translation is CASSQGTGNYGYTF.